This record concerns one TCR beta chain sequence. Its specificity is not known. This entry comes from a study of T cells after yellow fever vaccination. Study as a whole: Those fractions that held only low numbers of cells were prepared using the SMART-Seq v4 Ultra Low Input RNA kit. Whole-study results and caveats: A faster peak, day 5 versus 15, was reached by the weaker secondary response.

Trimming removed 2 bases from V and 6 bases from J, with 13 bases in between. From germline, CDR1 is SGHTA and CDR2 FQGNSA. The CDR3 is 15 amino acids. The 5'RACE template-switching step produced TCR cDNA and added a universal primer site and UMIs. TCRdb redid the calling of the 5' RACE reads with MiXCR, one entry per CDR3 protein. Found here are some 600,000 distinct CDR3 sequences, over 9% of them singletons; the top ten hold just under 15%. Here the sequenced sample was PBMCs, taken on the day of the yellow fever booster vaccination. The clonotype originates from a man aged 30 to 45 who received the YFV17D yellow fever vaccine. The chain uses TRBV7-2 and TRBJ2-2; D is uncertain. The CDR3 DNA follows: TGTGCCAGCAGCTTATTGAGTAGTTTTTCCGGGGAGCTGTTTTTT. Translating it yields CASSLLSSFSGELFF.